This TCR beta chain was captured in a study of PD-1 blockade in classical Hodgkin lymphoma. Study-level background: Administration of nivolumab to patients was at 3 mg/kg intravenously every 2 weeks. Study conclusions and caveats: Reported baseline diversity: healthy donors highest, relapsed/refractory patients lowest. Initiation of nivolumab under 1 year after ASCT led to exclusion of patients.

The V end lost 0 bases, the J end lost 5 bases, and 16 bases lay between the germline ends. The CDR3 sequence is 16 residues long. Germline V lookup: CDR1 LGHNA, CDR2 YSLEER. A word on this clone: Its antigen is not identified.

Relapse after autologous stem cell transplantation occurred in every patient, and brentuximab vedotin exposure varied. Clones were sequenced by immunoSEQ multiplex PCR, and TCRdb holds only the in-frame ones, with some missing. The sample yields 98,000 or so clones, 80% to 90% seen once. The sequence was collected from a human donor with classical Hodgkin lymphoma. V is TRBV4-3 and J is TRBJ1-1; possibly TRBD1 for D (5 bases). Sequenced material: peripheral blood mononuclear cells (PBMCs), taken before the second cycle of nivolumab. The CDR3 region has the DNA TGCGCCAGCAGCCAAGATCGAACAGGTTGGGGGACTGAAGCTTTCTTT. It codes for CASSQDRTGWGTEAFF.